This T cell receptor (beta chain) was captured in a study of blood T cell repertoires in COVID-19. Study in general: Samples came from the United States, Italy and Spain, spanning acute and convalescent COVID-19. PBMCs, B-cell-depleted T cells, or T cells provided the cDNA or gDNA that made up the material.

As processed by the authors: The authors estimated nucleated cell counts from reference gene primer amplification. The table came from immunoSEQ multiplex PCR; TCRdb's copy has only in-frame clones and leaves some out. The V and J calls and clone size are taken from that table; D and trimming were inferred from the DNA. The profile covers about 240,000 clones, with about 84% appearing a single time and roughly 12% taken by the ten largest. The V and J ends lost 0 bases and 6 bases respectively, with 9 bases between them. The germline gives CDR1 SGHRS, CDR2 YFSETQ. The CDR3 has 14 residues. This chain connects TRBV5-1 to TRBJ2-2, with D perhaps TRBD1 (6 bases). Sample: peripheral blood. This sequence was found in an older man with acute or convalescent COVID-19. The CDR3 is CASSLVQGSGELFF. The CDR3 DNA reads TGCGCCAGCAGCTTGGTACAGGGATCCGGGGAGCTGTTTTTT. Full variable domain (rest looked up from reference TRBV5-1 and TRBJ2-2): KAGVTQTPRYLIKTRGQQVTLSCSPISGHRSVSWYQQTPGQGLQFLFEYFSETQRNKGNFPGRFSGRQFSNSRSEMNVSTLELGDSALYLCASSLVQGSGELFFGEGSRLTVL.